A selection of T cell receptor beta chains follows, all from one sample in a study of T cells in localized non-small cell lung cancer. Profiling relied on immunoSEQ multiplex PCR, and the TCRdb table lists in-frame clones only, not all of them. The sample includes about 52,000 clones, 60% to 85% of them seen just once. Sequenced material: PBMCs, taken before any cancer treatment. The receptors shown here come from a woman aged 40 to 75 with stage II lung adenocarcinoma. Each CDR3 is given with its conserved first and last residue. A D gene is named only where the DNA matches it firmly. Size is stated for part of the rows, as once, few or many counts, or as a class when the clone is expanded.

size	D	V	J	DNA	CDR3
once	.	TRBV5-1	TRBJ1-1	TGCGCCAGCAGCTTGGACCCAGCACGGGCGCAGAACACTGAAGCTTTCTTT	CASSLDPARAQNTEAFF
.	TRBD2	TRBV6-4	TRBJ2-3	TGTGCCAGCAGTGATGGTACTAGCGAAACAGATACGCAGTATTTT	CASSDGTSETDTQYF
.	.	TRBV25-1	TRBJ1-1	TGTGCCAGCAGTGAATCGGACTCCTGGAACACTGAAGCTTTCTTT	CASSESDSWNTEAFF
.	.	TRBV5-1	TRBJ1-1	TGCGCCAGCAGCTTGGGAAGATGGGGGGGCGCTGGTGAAGCTTTCTTT	CASSLGRWGGAGEAFF
.	.	TRBV2	TRBJ2-6	TGTGCCAGCAGTGAACGAGGATTTGGGGCCAACGTCCTGACTTTC	CASSERGFGANVLTF
once	.	TRBV9	TRBJ2-5	TGTGCCAGCAGCGTAGAGGACGTTGACCAAGAGACCCAGTACTTC	CASSVEDVDQETQYF
.	.	TRBV14	TRBJ2-7	TGTGCCAGCAGCCATTCAGTTACCCCATGGGAGCAGTACTTC	CASSHSVTPWEQYF
.	.	TRBV4-3	TRBJ2-3	TGCGCCAGCAGCCAAATACTGGGGACAGATACGCAGTATTTT	CASSQILGTDTQYF
.	.	TRBV30	TRBJ2-3	TGTGCCTGGACCCCTCAGGGAATACGAGATACGCAGTATTTT	CAWTPQGIRDTQYF
.	.	TRBV6-5	TRBJ1-2	TGTGCCAGCAGTTACTCTGGACGGTCCTATGGCTACACCTTC	CASSYSGRSYGYTF
.	.	TRBV30	TRBJ1-5	TGTGCCTGGAGTGCAGGTTACAGCAATCAGCCCCAGCATTTT	CAWSAGYSNQPQHF
.	.	TRBV2	TRBJ2-2	TGTGCCAGCAGTGAAGGGCAGCCCGGGGAGCTGTTTTTT	CASSEGQPGELFF
.	TRBD1	TRBV4-2	TRBJ2-7	TGTGCCAGCAGCCTAGGGACAGCGTACGAGCAGTACTTC	CASSLGTAYEQYF
.	.	TRBV5-8	TRBJ1-4	TGTGCCAGCAGCCCGGGGAGGGGAACTAATGAAAAACTGTTTTTT	CASSPGRGTNEKLFF
once	.	TRBV5-6	TRBJ1-1	TGTGCCAGCAGCTTGGGCCAGGGCGGCACTGAAGCTTTCTTT	CASSLGQGGTEAFF
once	TRBD2	TRBV4-1	TRBJ2-7	TGCGCCAGCAGCCAAGATTATAGCGGGGGGCTAACCTACGAGCAGTACTTC	CASSQDYSGGLTYEQYF
once	.	TRBV14	TRBJ2-7	TGTGCCAGCAGTAACTACTTAACCGAGCAGTACTTC	CASSNYLTEQYF
.	.	TRBV7-9	TRBJ1-2	TGTGCCAGCAGCTTAGAAGTCAGGGCGACCGGCTACACCTTC	CASSLEVRATGYTF
.	TRBD1	TRBV25-1	TRBJ2-1	TGTGCCAGCTCACTGTCAGGGGGCAGAGATAATGAGCAGTTCTTC	CASSLSGGRDNEQFF
.	TRBD2	TRBV9	TRBJ2-1	TGTGCCAGCAGCCCTCCAGCCTCGGGAGGATGGCAGTTCTTC	CASSPPASGGWQFF
once	TRBD1	TRBV28	TRBJ1-3	TGTGCCAGCAGTATCACCCAGATGACAGGGGTAGGAAACACCATATATTTT	CASSITQMTGVGNTIYF
.	TRBD1	TRBV7-9	TRBJ1-4	TGTGCCAGCAGTGTGGGACAGGGGGATAATGAAAAACTGTTTTTT	CASSVGQGDNEKLFF
.	.	TRBV30	TRBJ1-3	TGTGCCTGGGAGTTTGTATCCAGAAGGTCTGGAAACACCATATATTTT	CAWEFVSRRSGNTIYF
.	.	TRBV5-8	TRBJ1-5	TGTGCCAGCACCGTTTGGGAGTCAGGCAATCAGCCCCAGCATTTT	CASTVWESGNQPQHF
.	.	TRBV28	TRBJ2-6	TGTGCCAGCATCAGTGGTGCTGGGGCCAACGTCCTGACTTTC	CASISGAGANVLTF
.	TRBD1	TRBV7-3	TRBJ2-2	TGTGCCAGCAGCTTATACCCCGGGACAGTAGGGCACACCGGGGAGCTGTTTTTT	CASSLYPGTVGHTGELFF
.	TRBD1	TRBV11-2	TRBJ1-1	TGTGCCAGCAGCTCCTTTACAGGGGGCACTGAAGCTTTCTTT	CASSSFTGGTEAFF
once	.	TRBV7-3	TRBJ2-2	TGTGCCAGCAGCTTACAGGACGGGGAGCTGTTTTTT	CASSLQDGELFF
.	TRBD1	TRBV7-9	TRBJ2-4	TGTGCCAGCAGGATACTTTTGGGACAGGAAGAAATTCAGTACTTC	CASRILLGQEEIQYF
.	.	TRBV4-1	TRBJ1-6	TGCGCCAGCAGCTCTTGGACGGAATCGAATTCACCCCTCCACTTT	CASSSWTESNSPLHF
.	.	TRBV5-6	TRBJ2-7	TGTGCCAGCAGCTTCGACTACGAGCAGTACTTC	CASSFDYEQYF
.	.	TRBV15	TRBJ1-5	TGTGCCACCAGTCGGACTGGATTAGGGGATCAGCCCCAGCATTTT	CATSRTGLGDQPQHF
.	.	TRBV29-1	TRBJ1-2	TGCAGCGTTCCCCTCTCTGGGGGTAACTATGGCTACACCTTC	CSVPLSGGNYGYTF
once	.	TRBV7-2	TRBJ2-3	TGTGCCAGCAGCTTTAGCAACCGAGATACGCAGTATTTT	CASSFSNRDTQYF
.	TRBD1	TRBV7-2	TRBJ2-7	TGTGCCAGCAGCACGGGACAGGGGAGGTACGAGCAGTACTTC	CASSTGQGRYEQYF
medium-sized	TRBD1	TRBV2	TRBJ1-1	TGTGCCAGCAGTGCCTCCGGGACAGGGGGTTCCGAAGCTTTCTTT	CASSASGTGGSEAFF
.	.	TRBV10-1	TRBJ1-3	TGCGCCAGCAGTGAGTCCCAGGGGACTTCTGGAAACACCATATATTTT	CASSESQGTSGNTIYF
.	TRBD1	TRBV6-6	TRBJ1-1	TGTGCCAGCAGTGCCATCGGACAGGGGGCGACTGAAGCTTTCTTT	CASSAIGQGATEAFF
.	.	TRBV10-3	TRBJ1-6	TGTGCCATCAGTGAGGGGGACGGGAAAAATTCACCCCTCCACTTT	CAISEGDGKNSPLHF
.	.	TRBV11-3	TRBJ2-5	TGTGCCAGCAGCTTAGGGGATCGTGTTCGGGGAGAGACCCAGTACTTC	CASSLGDRVRGETQYF
few	.	TRBV5-6	TRBJ2-6	TGTGCCAGCAGCTTGTTGACATGGTTTGGGGCCAACGTCCTGACTTTC	CASSLLTWFGANVLTF
.	.	TRBV9	TRBJ1-2	TGTGCCAGCAGCCCGTCGGGGACCGCTAACTATGGCTACACCTTC	CASSPSGTANYGYTF
.	.	TRBV2	TRBJ1-4	TGTGCCAGCGTAACTCAGGGCGAAAAACTGTTTTTT	CASVTQGEKLFF
.	.	TRBV29-1	TRBJ1-2	TGCAGCGTTCTGGACAGACGAGGCTACACCTTC	CSVLDRRGYTF
.	.	TRBV29-1	TRBJ2-3	TGCAGCGTTTCTATGGACAGCACAGATACGCAGTATTTT	CSVSMDSTDTQYF
medium-sized	.	TRBV6-5	TRBJ2-7	TGTGCCAGCACCTCCGGTGGAGGGTCCCACGAGCAGTACTTC	CASTSGGGSHEQYF
.	TRBD2	TRBV9	TRBJ2-1	TGTGCCAGCAGCGCGGGAGGTGCCCTGGCCTACAATGAGCAGTTCTTC	CASSAGGALAYNEQFF
.	TRBD1	TRBV29-1	TRBJ1-1	TGCAGCACCCGACAGGGGAACACTGAAGCTTTCTTT	CSTRQGNTEAFF
.	.	TRBV4-1	TRBJ1-6	TGCGCCAGCTCGTCGGGACACTCAAGCTCCTATAATTCACCCCTCCACTTT	CASSSGHSSSYNSPLHF
.	.	TRBV29-1	TRBJ2-1	TGCAGCGTTGAGAGGTACAATGAGCAGTTCTTC	CSVERYNEQFF
many	.	TRBV7-9	TRBJ1-5	TGTGCCAGCAGCCCCGGGGCAGGAGGATCCAATCAGCCCCAGCATTTT	CASSPGAGGSNQPQHF
.	.	TRBV19	TRBJ1-4	TGTGCCAGTAGTATCATGATGAGGGGCGATGATGAAAAACTGTTTTTT	CASSIMMRGDDEKLFF
.	.	TRBV27	TRBJ1-5	TGTGCCAGCAGTTTATTAGGCAATCAGCCCCAGCATTTT	CASSLLGNQPQHF
.	.	TRBV6-1	TRBJ1-1	TGTGCCAGCAGTGCAGGCGGGACTGGGAACACTGAAGCTTTCTTT	CASSAGGTGNTEAFF